This TCR beta chain appears in the sequencing data of a study of blood T cell repertoires in COVID-19. Study information: Some COVID-19 samples were acute and others convalescent; all came from the United States, Italy and Spain. Sources were T cells, B-cell-depleted T cells, or PBMCs; the material itself was cDNA or gDNA.

Profiling relied on immunoSEQ multiplex PCR, and the TCRdb table lists in-frame clones only, not all of them. The table shows about 50,000 clones, with roughly 84% occurring only once. This CDR3 has 12 amino acids. Between the trimmed V and J ends, which lost 7 bases and 9 bases, there was a span of 18 bases. The germline V gene has CDR1 SQVTM and CDR2 ANQGSEA. The material sequenced was peripheral blood. J is TRBJ1-1 and V is TRBV29-1; D is perhaps TRBD1 (5 bases). The sequence came from a human donor in a cohort sampled during active COVID-19. The CDR3 DNA is TGCAGCGCCCAGGGCCCCAGCCCTAAAGCTTTCTTT. Its protein is CSAQGPSPKAFF.